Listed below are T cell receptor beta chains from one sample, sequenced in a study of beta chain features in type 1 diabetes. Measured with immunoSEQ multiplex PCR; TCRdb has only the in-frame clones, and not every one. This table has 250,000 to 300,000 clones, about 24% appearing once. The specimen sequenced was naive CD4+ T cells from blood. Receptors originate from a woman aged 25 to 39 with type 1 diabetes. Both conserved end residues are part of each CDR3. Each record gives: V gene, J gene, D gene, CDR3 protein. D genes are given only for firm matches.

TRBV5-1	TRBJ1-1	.	CASRLDRQNTEAFF
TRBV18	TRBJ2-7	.	CASSPDSSYEQYF
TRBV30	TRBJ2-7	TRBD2	CAWSVRTSGEQYF
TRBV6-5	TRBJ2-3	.	CASSLVDTQYF
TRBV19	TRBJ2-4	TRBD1	CASCRNRDRGMYF
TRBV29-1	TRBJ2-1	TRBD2	CSVVTGGLSNEQFF
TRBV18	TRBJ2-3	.	CASSSSTDTQYF
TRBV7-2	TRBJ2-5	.	CASRRGQETQYF
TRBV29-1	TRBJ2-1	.	CSGKRQNRDEQFF
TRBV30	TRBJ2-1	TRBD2	CAWNLAPGGEQFF
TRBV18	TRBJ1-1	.	CASSPSVEAFF
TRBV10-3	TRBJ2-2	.	CAISGTVGELFF
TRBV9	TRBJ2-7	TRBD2	CASSVEAGGTYEQYF
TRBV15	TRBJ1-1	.	CATVQGPNTEAFF
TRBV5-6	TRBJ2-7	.	CASSLTPTEQYF
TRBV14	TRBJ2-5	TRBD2	CASTWTSFKETQYF
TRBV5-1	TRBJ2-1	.	CASSKTGRSSYNEQFF
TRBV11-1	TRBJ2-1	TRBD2	CASSDTFAGGLNEQFF
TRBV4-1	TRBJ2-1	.	CASSRLPIRGGGEQFF
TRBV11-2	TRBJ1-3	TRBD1	CASSFRDSSGNTIYF
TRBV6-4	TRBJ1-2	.	CASSRGNYGYTF
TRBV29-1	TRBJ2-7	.	CSVSPSSYEQYF
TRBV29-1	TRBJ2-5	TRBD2	CSVGTSGQETQYF
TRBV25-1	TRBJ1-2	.	CASSEYIGGYGYTF
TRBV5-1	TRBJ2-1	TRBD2	CASSFSGSDYNEQFF
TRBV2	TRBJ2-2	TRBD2	CASSPGSGTSVSGELFF
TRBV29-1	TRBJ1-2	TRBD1	CSVGQGAGYGYTF
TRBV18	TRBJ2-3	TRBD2	CASSPRGLAADTQYF
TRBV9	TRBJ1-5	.	CASSVAGGNQPQHF
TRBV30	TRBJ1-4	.	CAWSLTRATNEKLFF
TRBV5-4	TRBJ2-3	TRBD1	CASSTPPGQRTDTQYF
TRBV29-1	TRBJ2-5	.	CSVGHSRGETQYF
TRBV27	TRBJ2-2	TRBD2	CASSLTTGLGGELFF
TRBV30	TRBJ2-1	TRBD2	CALVGGRYNEQFF
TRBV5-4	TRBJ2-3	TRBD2	CASSLGFSGSGTDTQYF
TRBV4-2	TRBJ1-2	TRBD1	CASSPEGAGQGSNYGYTF
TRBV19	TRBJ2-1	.	CASRLYRAGVYNEQFF
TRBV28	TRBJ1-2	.	CASSSTARYYGYTF
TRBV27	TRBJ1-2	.	CASSLSVGNYGYTF
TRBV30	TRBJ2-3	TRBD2	CAWSISTSGTQYF
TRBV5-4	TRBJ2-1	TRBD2	CASSLGGASGTNEQFF
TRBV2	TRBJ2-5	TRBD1	CASRATVGTGVGETQYF
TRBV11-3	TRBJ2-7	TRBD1	CASSYTLGQAGSYEQYF